The clone carrying this T cell receptor (beta chain) was counted at least ten times. Its antigen is still unknown. The entry originates in a study of CD8 T cells in ankylosing spondylitis. Findings of the study overall: It was reported that disease-linked clones were significantly enriched in matched ankylosing spondylitis synovial fluid. About 8 highly homologous variants made up a TCR beta motif that seemed to typify ankylosing spondylitis blood. Disease-linked clones, CD8+, were relatively rare in peripheral blood. Some motif variants had been reported before (in reactive arthritis synovial fluid and blood).

The TCR beta libraries were generated through quantitative 5'-RACE incorporating molecular barcodes. Via MiXCR, TCRdb re-called the 5' RACE reads, giving one row per CDR3 protein. The table shows some 840,000 distinct CDR3 sequences, with roughly 10% occurring only once. Sequencing used blood, either unsorted or a sorted T cell fraction (not recorded which). This sequence was found in a male donor with ankylosing spondylitis.

CDR3 bases: TGTGCCAGCAGCGTCCGGACAGTGGATCACTACGAGCAGTACTTC. Translation gives CASSVRTVDHYEQYF. The chain carries TRBV5-6 and TRBJ2-7; D might be TRBD1 (6 bases). V was cut by 4 bases and J by 3 bases, with 17 bases left in between. This CDR3 comprises 15 residues. CDR1 and CDR2 from the germline V gene are SGHDT and YYEEEE. The whole variable domain, remainder taken from reference TRBV5-6 and TRBJ2-7, is DAGVTQSPTHLIKTRGQQVTLRCSPKSGHDTVSWYQQALGQGPQFIFQYYEEEERQRGNFPDRFSGHQFPNYSSELNVNALLLGDSALYLCASSVRTVDHYEQYFGPGTRLTVT.